The 31 T cell receptor beta chains below come from one sample, sequenced in a study of blood T cell repertoires in COVID-19. TCRdb keeps only in-frame clones here, not all; method: immunoSEQ multiplex PCR. The sample contains tens of thousands of clones, 70% to 90% of which appear only once. Sequencing used peripheral blood. The receptors here all came from a woman aged 55-75 years with acute or convalescent COVID-19.

The chain recombines TRBV4-2 with TRBJ2-3, with D unclear. Germline CDR1 LGHNA, CDR2 YNFKEQ. V lost 1 base, J lost 7 bases, and 6 bases lay in between. The CDR3 loop spans 12 amino acids. CDR3 in amino acids: CASSQGAYTQYF. The CDR3, as DNA: TGTGCCAGCAGCCAAGGCGCGTATACGCAGTATTTT.

The rearrangement links TRBV18 to TRBJ2-2; TRBD1 might be the D (5 bases). CDR1 is KGHSH, CDR2 LQKENI, per germline. V lost 2 bases, J lost 7 bases, and 17 bases lay in between. The CDR3 sequence is 16 residues long. Here the CDR3 reads CASSPRLSQGVGELFF. In nucleotides, the CDR3 is TGTGCCAGCTCACCAAGATTGTCCCAGGGTGTCGGGGAGCTGTTTTTT. Looking up the rest from reference TRBV18 and TRBJ2-2 gives the full variable domain: NAGVMQNPRHLVRRRGQEARLRCSPMKGHSHVYWYRQLPEEGLKFMVYLQKENIIDESGMPKERFSAEFPKEGPSILRIQQVVRGDSAAYFCASSPRLSQGVGELFFGEGSRLTVL.

CDR3 in amino acids: CASSVGVGQDPEAFF. CDR3 in DNA: TGTGCCAGCAGCGTAGGGGTCGGACAGGACCCTGAAGCTTTCTTT. The chain links TRBV9 to TRBJ1-1, with TRBD1 identical over 7 bases. V was pared by 0 bases and J by 6 bases, with 8 bases of the junction left unmatched. The CDR3 is 15 amino acids. In germline, CDR1 is SGDLS, CDR2 YYNGEE.

A remark on this clone: At one end the junction does not follow the germline gene, possibly because of a read error. The gene calls are TRBV11-2 and TRBJ2-5, with TRBD2 identical over 9 bases. The CDR3 spans 15 residues. CDR1 and CDR2 (germline): SGHAT, FQNNGV. As DNA, the CDR3 is TGTGCCAGCAGCCTAGATGGGACTAGCAGAGAGACCCAGTACTTC. Translation gives CASSLDGTSRETQYF.

Turning to this clone: Relative to the germline gene, one junction end is altered; a read error may explain this. The rearrangement joins TRBV7-9 to TRBJ2-1, with 7 bases that match TRBD1. The CDR3 runs to 16 residues. Germline lookup yields CDR1 SEHNR and CDR2 FQNEAQ (reference sequence). The CDR3 sequence: CAGSNRQGQAYNEQFF. DNA of the CDR3: TGTGCCGGCAGCAATAGACAGGGTCAGGCCTACAATGAGCAGTTCTTC.

V usage is TRBV27 and J usage is TRBJ2-7; a weak D match, TRBD2 (7 bases). The CDR3 has 14 residues. Per germline, CDR1 MNHEY and CDR2 SMNVEV (reference sequence). Trimming removed 5 bases from V and 4 bases from J, with 15 bases in between. The CDR3 DNA is TGTGCCAGCAGTCGGATCGGGGGGCCTTACGAGCAGTACGTC. The encoded protein is CASSRIGGPYEQYV.

V usage is TRBV28 and J usage is TRBJ1-2, with no clear D. CDR1 MDHEN and CDR2 SYDVKM come from the germline V gene. V lost 6 bases and J lost 4, with 15 bases in between. This CDR3 comprises 14 residues. The chain's CDR3 is CASSRPGSAYGYTF. DNA for the CDR3: TGTGCCAGCAGCCGCCCCGGCAGCGCCTATGGCTACACCTTC.

The chain links TRBV5-4 to TRBJ2-5; tentative D call: TRBD1 (5 bases). Germline loops: CDR1 SGHNT, CDR2 YYREEE (reference sequence). The V end was cut by 4 bases, the J end by 5 bases, with 15 bases between. CDR3 length: 14 amino acids. CDR3: CASSTRTSTETQYF. The DNA of the CDR3 is TGTGCCAGCAGCACGAGGACAAGTACGGAGACCCAGTACTTC.

This rearrangement joins TRBV30 to TRBJ1-2, with 9 bases identical to TRBD1. The germline gives CDR1 GTSNPN, CDR2 SVGIG (reference sequence). CDR3 length equals 16 residues. Losses at the gene ends were 1 base for V and 8 bases for J; bases not matched to a gene: 14. The CDR3 coding sequence is TGTGCCTGGAGTGCGACATTAACAGGGGGCGCCGAGGGCTACACCTTC. Protein product: CAWSATLTGGAEGYTF. The full variable domain, with the rest looked up from reference TRBV30 and TRBJ1-2, is SQTIHQWPATLVQPVGSPLSLECTVEGTSNPNLYWYRQAAGRGLQLLFYSVGIGQISSEVPQNLSASRPQDRQFILSSKKLLLSDSGFYLCAWSATLTGGAEGYTFGSGTRLTVV.

The V call is TRBV6-1, the J call TRBJ1-2; no definite D call. This CDR3 contains 13 residues. Germline V CDR1 and CDR2: MNHNS, SASEGT. Trimming removed 0 bases from V and 3 bases from J, with 5 bases in between. This CDR3 is CASSEAGDYGYTF. In DNA form, the CDR3 reads TGTGCCAGCAGTGAAGCCGGTGACTATGGCTACACCTTC.

The chain joins TRBV4-1 to TRBJ1-4; TRBD1 agrees at 10 bases. Germline V gives CDR1 MGHRA, CDR2 YSYEKL. Trimming cost V 4 bases and J 5 bases; bases outside gene matches: 4. This CDR3 comprises 15 residues. As DNA, the CDR3 is TGCGCCAGCAGCCCCGGGACAGGGGAAAATGAAAAACTGTTTTTT. Protein: CASSPGTGENEKLFF.

J is TRBJ1-4 and V is TRBV9; possibly TRBD1 for D (6 bases). Germline assignment: CDR1 SGDLS and CDR2 YYNGEE. V dropped 4 bases and J dropped 2 bases, with 12 bases sitting between them. The CDR3 contains 15 residues. The CDR3 DNA reads as TGTGCCAGCAGCCCCACAGGGTGGACTAATGAAAAACTGTTTTTT. It specifies CASSPTGWTNEKLFF. The whole variable domain, filled in from reference TRBV9 and TRBJ1-4, reads DSGVTQTPKHLITATGQRVTLRCSPRSGDLSVYWYQQSLDQGLQFLIQYYNGEERAKGNILERFSAQQFPDLHSELNLSSLELGDSALYFCASSPTGWTNEKLFFGSGTQLSVL.

The rearrangement uses TRBV15 and TRBJ1-5, with D possibly matching TRBD1 (5 bases). Germline V lookup: CDR1 LNHNV, CDR2 YYDKDF (reference sequence). With 0 bases removed from V and 1 base from J, the gap between germline ends came to 16 bases. The CDR3 is made up of 18 amino acids. DNA for the CDR3: TGTGCCACCAGCAGAGATTTGGTGGGGCGCGCGAGCAATCAGCCCCAGCATTTT. Its protein product is CATSRDLVGRASNQPQHF.

The V and J genes are TRBV6-2 or TRBV6-3 and TRBJ2-7, with TRBD1 matching 8 bases. V was clipped by 6 bases and J by 0 bases; unmatched bases: 7. The length of the CDR3 is 15 residues. Germline CDR1 is MNHEY and CDR2 is SVGEGT. The CDR3 reads CASSSGQGLSYEQYV. CDR3 DNA: TGTGCCAGCAGCTCCGGACAGGGCCTCTCCTACGAGCAGTACGTC.

This clone was seen once. The rearrangement links TRBV28 to TRBJ2-1, with 8 bases matching TRBD1. In germline, CDR1 is MDHEN, CDR2 SYDVKM. The CDR3 is made up of 15 amino acids. V was clipped by 6 bases and J by 5 bases; unmatched bases: 9. The CDR3 DNA is TGTGCCAGCAGGCCTCAGGGACAGGCCAACAATGAGCAGTTCTTC. Its protein product is CASRPQGQANNEQFF. The full variable domain, its missing parts supplied by reference TRBV28 and TRBJ2-1, is DVKVTQSSRYLVKRTGEKVFLECVQDMDHENMFWYRQDPGLGLRLIYFSYDVKMKEKGDIPEGYSVSREKKERFSLILESASTNQTSMYLCASRPQGQANNEQFFGPGTRLTVL.

J is TRBJ1-4 and V is TRBV4-1; D is perhaps TRBD1 (5 bases). This CDR3 comprises 15 residues. Germline V gene data show CDR1 as MGHRA and CDR2 as YSYEKL. The V and J ends lost 0 bases and 7 bases respectively, with 12 bases between them. The CDR3 loop is CASSQDGGVREKLFF. As DNA, the CDR3 is TGCGCCAGCAGCCAAGATGGGGGGGTTCGTGAAAAACTGTTTTTT.

The chain employs TRBV4-1 and TRBJ2-7, with D possibly matching TRBD1 (6 bases). Germline V gene sequence: CDR1 MGHRA, CDR2 YSYEKL. CDR3 size: 14 residues. Trimming cost V 1 base and J 2 bases, with 9 bases left between them. CDR3 sequence (DNA): TGCGCCAGCAGCCAAGTAACAGGGACCTACGAGCAGTACGTC. This encodes CASSQVTGTYEQYV.

This chain joins TRBV2 and TRBJ2-3; D might be TRBD2 (5 bases). Trimming pared 4 bases from V and 2 bases from J, leaving 13 bases between. Germline assignment: CDR1 SNHLY and CDR2 FYNNEI. This CDR3 has 15 amino acids. The CDR3 bases are TGTGCCAGCAGTGTACCGGACTTTCCCACAGATACGCAGTATTTT. Encoded protein: CASSVPDFPTDTQYF.

This chain connects TRBV5-1 to TRBJ2-3; maybe TRBD2 (6 bases). The germline CDR1 and CDR2 sequences are SGHRS and YFSETQ. This CDR3 comprises 16 residues. Trimming removed 0 bases from V and 1 base from J, with 12 bases in between. In nucleotides, the CDR3 is TGCGCCAGCAGCTTGGGTCGCGGCGGGGGCACAGATACGCAGTATTTT. This encodes CASSLGRGGGTDTQYF. The variable domain in full, with the rest retrieved from reference TRBV5-1 and TRBJ2-3, is KAGVTQTPRYLIKTRGQQVTLSCSPISGHRSVSWYQQTPGQGLQFLFEYFSETQRNKGNFPGRFSGRQFSNSRSEMNVSTLELGDSALYLCASSLGRGGGTDTQYFGPGTRLTVL.

The chain joins TRBV5-1 to TRBJ2-2; 7 positions agree with TRBD2. CDR1 and CDR2 from the germline V gene are SGHRS and YFSETQ. After removal of 4 bases from V and 3 bases from J, the junction contained 9 bases not matched to a gene. The CDR3 runs to 16 residues. The CDR3 DNA follows: TGCGCCAGCAGCGGAGGACTAGTGATGGACACCGGGGAGCTGTTTTTT. Translation: CASSGGLVMDTGELFF.

The J gene is TRBJ1-1, the V gene TRBV15; D may be TRBD1 (5 bases). V was trimmed by 0 bases and J by 1 base, leaving 6 bases between them. The V gene's germline CDR1 is LNHNV and CDR2 YYDKDF (reference sequence). The CDR3 runs 14 residues. The CDR3 DNA reads TGTGCCACCAGCAGAGATAGGGGGAACACTGAAGCTTTCTTT. Amino acid sequence: CATSRDRGNTEAFF.

The V call is TRBV4-1, the J call TRBJ2-5, with TRBD2 matching over 9 bases. The CDR3 covers 15 residues. With V trimmed by 2 bases and J by 5 bases, 6 bases remained unmatched. CDR1 and CDR2 (germline): MGHRA, YSYEKL. CDR3 residues: CASSQRRGGRETQYF. The CDR3 DNA follows: TGCGCCAGCAGCCAACGGCGGGGGGGCCGGGAGACCCAGTACTTC.

This sequence joins TRBV5-1 and TRBJ2-7; TRBD1 might be the D (5 bases). Trimming cost V 4 bases and J 0 bases, with 14 bases left between them. CDR1 SGHRS and CDR2 YFSETQ come from the germline V gene. The CDR3 sequence is 15 residues long. The DNA for the CDR3 is TGCGCCAGCAGCCCCGACAGTTTTAGCTCCTACGAGCAGTACGTC. Its protein is CASSPDSFSSYEQYV.

This chain uses TRBV7-6 with TRBJ1-6; 7 bases line up with TRBD1. Trimming cost V 1 base and J 5 bases; bases outside gene matches: 8. The CDR3 spans 17 residues. Germline V gives CDR1 SGHVS, CDR2 FNYEAQ. The DNA of the CDR3 is TGTGCCAGCAGCTTAGTAGGCGGACAGGATAATAATTCACCCCTCCACTTT. Translated, it gives CASSLVGGQDNNSPLHF.

The table lists this clone with a count of one. This chain links TRBV11-1 with TRBJ2-3; tentatively, D is TRBD2 (5 bases). Germline lookup yields CDR1 SGHAT and CDR2 FQDESV (reference sequence). The ends were cut back, 3 bases at V and 3 bases at J, with 10 bases in the middle. This CDR3 comprises 14 residues. The CDR3 region is CASSFGLATDTQYF. The CDR3 DNA sequence: TGTGCCAGCAGCTTCGGCCTAGCAACAGATACGCAGTATTTT.

With respect to this clone: A read error may produce the germline difference seen at one junction end. This sequence joins TRBV20-1 and TRBJ1-1; D remains unclear. The CDR3 loop spans 11 amino acids. Germline V gene lookup returns CDR1 DFQATT and CDR2 SNEGSKA (reference sequence). The DNA of the CDR3 is TGCAGTGCTATCGATCCGGCCGGAGGTCCCTTT. Protein product: CSAIDPAGGPF.

This sequence joins TRBV13 and TRBJ2-5; 9 bases align to TRBD1. After removal of 5 bases from V and 1 base from J, the junction contained 11 bases not matched to a gene. From germline, CDR1 is PRHDT and CDR2 FYEKMQ (reference sequence). The length of the CDR3 is 17 residues. In DNA form, the CDR3 reads TGTGCCAGCAGCCTGGCCTGGACAGGGGCAGGCCAAGAGACCCAGTACTTC. Amino acids: CASSLAWTGAGQETQYF.

The gene calls are TRBV5-4 and TRBJ2-2; TRBD2 matches at 7 bases. Trimming took 3 bases from V and 5 from J; bases not matched to a gene: 4. The germline gives CDR1 SGHNT, CDR2 YYREEE (reference sequence). The CDR3 is 14 amino acids. The CDR3 DNA reads TGTGCCAGCAGCTCGGGACTACTGACCGGGGAGCTGTTTTTT. This sequence encodes CASSSGLLTGELFF.

The J gene is TRBJ1-4, the V gene TRBV3-1 (or the pseudogene TRBV3-2); the match to TRBD1 covers 11 bases. This CDR3 region has 15 residues. The ends lost 0 bases at V and 8 bases at J; junction bases unmatched: 2. CDR1 LGHDT and CDR2 YNNKEL come from the germline V gene (reference sequence). The CDR3 reads CASSQDWDRGEKLFF. The CDR3 nucleotides read TGTGCCAGCAGCCAAGACTGGGACAGGGGGGAAAAACTGTTTTTT.

The chain joins TRBV28 to TRBJ1-2; weak D call: TRBD1 (5 bases). V was cut by 6 bases and J by 4 bases, with 15 bases left in between. The CDR3 has 14 amino acids. Germline V gives CDR1 MDHEN, CDR2 SYDVKM. CDR3 in amino acids: CASSQRRDGYGYTF. DNA of the CDR3: TGTGCCAGCAGCCAAAGGCGGGACGGCTATGGCTACACCTTC.

The chain couples TRBV28 to TRBJ2-6; TRBD1 matches at 7 bases. The germline gives CDR1 MDHEN, CDR2 SYDVKM. The CDR3 contains 15 residues. The trim removed 4 bases at V and 0 bases at J, leaving 0 bases unmatched. CDR3 nucleotide sequence: TGTGCCAGCAGTTCAGGGGGCTCTGGGGCCAACGTCCTGACTTTC. Translating gives CASSSGGSGANVLTF.